A selection of T cell receptor beta chains follows, all from one sample in a study of shared clonotypes between healthy human individuals. TCRdb keeps only in-frame clones here, not all; method: immunoSEQ multiplex PCR. Here the sample spans millions of clones, about 92% being singletons. Sequenced input: naive CD8+ T cells from PBMCs. These receptors all stem from a man younger than 35 in good health. Some clones in this sample may be carry-over from other donors' samples. The CDR3 runs from the conserved cysteine through the conserved F or W. D genes are given only for firm matches. Size values are once, few and many counts, or a class for expanded clones, and some rows have none.

abundance | j_gene | v_gene | d_gene | CDR3aa | CDR3nt
- | TRBJ2-6 | TRBV27 | TRBD1 | CASSLYRDSPTGANVLTF | TGTGCCAGCAGTTTATACCGGGACAGTCCTACAGGGGCCAACGTCCTGACTTTC
- | TRBJ1-1 | TRBV5-6 | - | CASSLTGRNTEAFF | TGTGCCAGCAGCTTGACAGGGCGGAACACTGAAGCTTTCTTT
- | TRBJ1-3 | TRBV19 | TRBD1 | CASLATGLGSGNTIYF | TGTGCCAGCTTAGCGACAGGGCTTGGATCTGGAAACACCATATATTTT
- | TRBJ2-3 | TRBV19 | TRBD2 | CASSIDDSGRAEDTQYF | TGTGCCAGTAGTATAGATGATAGCGGGAGGGCCGAGGATACGCAGTATTTT
- | TRBJ2-3 | TRBV10-3 | TRBD1 | CAISEYPLRGLNTDTQYF | TGTGCCATCAGTGAGTACCCCCTGAGGGGGCTGAACACAGATACGCAGTATTTT
few | TRBJ1-1 | TRBV19 | TRBD1 | CASSIGQGAEAFF | TGTGCCAGTAGTATCGGACAGGGCGCTGAAGCTTTCTTT
- | TRBJ2-7 | TRBV6-5 | - | CASRNQGYSYEQYF | TGTGCCAGCAGAAATCAGGGGTACTCCTACGAGCAGTACTTC
- | TRBJ1-3 | TRBV28 | - | CASSSYYSSNSGNTIYF | TGTGCCAGCAGCTCCTACTACTCCAGCAACTCTGGAAACACCATATATTTT
- | TRBJ2-7 | TRBV6-6 | - | CASSYSGTPYEQYF | TGTGCCAGCAGTTACTCGGGGACACCCTACGAGCAGTACTTC
few | TRBJ1-5 | TRBV10-1 | TRBD1 | CASRDREDNQPQHF | TGCGCCAGCCGGGACAGGGAGGACAATCAGCCCCAGCATTTT
- | TRBJ1-1 | TRBV19 | - | CASSIPGLPPAFF | TGTGCCAGTAGTATTCCGGGCCTGCCCCCAGCTTTCTTT
- | TRBJ2-6 | TRBV7-6 | TRBD2 | CASSLAAGGAGANVLTF | TGTGCCAGCAGCTTAGCTGCGGGGGGTGCTGGGGCCAACGTCCTGACTTTC
- | TRBJ2-7 | TRBV27 | TRBD2 | CASSSKTSGSPYEQYF | TGTGCCAGCAGTTCGAAAACTAGCGGGAGTCCCTACGAGCAGTACTTC
once | TRBJ2-5 | TRBV18 | - | CASSAGSPRETQYF | TGTGCCAGCTCGGCCGGATCACCGCGGGAGACCCAGTACTTC
once | TRBJ2-7 | TRBV2 | - | CASSEAHSYIYEQYF | TGTGCCAGCAGTGAGGCACACAGTTATATCTACGAGCAGTACTTC
- | TRBJ2-1 | TRBV30 | - | CAWSVSPGDEQFF | TGTGCCTGGAGTGTATCGCCCGGCGATGAGCAGTTCTTC
- | TRBJ1-5 | TRBV7-9 | - | CASSFRSTLGPQHF | TGTGCCAGCAGCTTTAGGTCTACTTTGGGGCCCCAGCATTTT
once | TRBJ1-2 | TRBV27 | TRBD1 | CASSSNLDRRNGYTF | TGTGCCAGCAGTTCCAACCTGGACAGGAGGAATGGCTACACCTTC
- | TRBJ2-1 | TRBV9 | - | CASSVQGRSFNEQFF | TGTGCCAGCAGCGTACAGGGGCGGAGTTTCAATGAGCAGTTCTTC
- | TRBJ1-2 | TRBV2 | TRBD1 | CASSVSWTGDPYGYTF | TGTGCCAGCAGTGTCTCCTGGACAGGGGATCCTTATGGCTACACCTTC
- | TRBJ1-1 | TRBV4-3 | - | CASSQEGEFSMNTEAFF | TGCGCCAGCAGCCAAGAGGGAGAGTTCTCCATGAACACTGAAGCTTTCTTT
- | TRBJ1-1 | TRBV27 | TRBD1 | CASSLSSTGGTEAFF | TGTGCCAGCAGTTTATCTTCGACAGGGGGCACTGAAGCTTTCTTT
- | TRBJ2-3 | TRBV9 | - | CASSVGWLEVGTDTQYF | TGTGCCAGCAGCGTAGGTTGGCTGGAGGTGGGCACAGATACGCAGTATTTT
- | TRBJ1-1 | TRBV7-9 | TRBD1 | CASSLAPTGEDTEAFF | TGTGCCAGCAGCTTAGCCCCCACAGGGGAGGACACTGAAGCTTTCTTT
- | TRBJ2-7 | TRBV9 | - | CASSVHTRASEQYF | TGTGCCAGCAGCGTACATACGAGGGCCTCCGAGCAGTACTTC
- | TRBJ2-7 | TRBV7-9 | - | CASSLEVGAAYEQYF | TGTGCCAGCAGCTTAGAGGTGGGGGCGGCCTACGAGCAGTACTTC
- | TRBJ2-2 | TRBV4-3 | - | CASSQAAGPGGELFF | TGCGCCAGCAGCCAAGCAGCGGGTCCGGGAGGGGAGCTGTTTTTT
- | TRBJ2-3 | TRBV6-5 | - | CASSYSQGSDTQYF | TGTGCCAGCAGTTACTCGCAGGGCTCAGATACGCAGTATTTT
- | TRBJ1-2 | TRBV7-9 | - | CASSLVARGRGANYGYTF | TGTGCCAGCAGCTTAGTAGCCCGGGGACGAGGAGCTAACTATGGCTACACCTTC
- | TRBJ2-7 | TRBV7-2 | TRBD2 | CASSSGLAAYEQYF | TGTGCCAGCAGCTCAGGACTAGCGGCTTACGAGCAGTACTTC
once | TRBJ1-2 | TRBV27 | TRBD1 | CASSLTGGDLYGYTF | TGTGCCAGCAGTTTAACAGGGGGGGACCTTTATGGCTACACCTTC
- | TRBJ1-5 | TRBV28 | TRBD1 | CASSTNQARDRGYYSNQPQHF | TGTGCCAGCAGCACCAACCAAGCTCGGGACAGGGGCTATTATAGCAATCAGCCCCAGCATTTT
- | TRBJ2-7 | TRBV28 | - | CASSLEGAGGSYEQYF | TGTGCCAGCAGTTTGGAGGGGGCCGGGGGCTCCTACGAGCAGTACTTC
once | TRBJ2-1 | TRBV21-1 | - | CASSSEQFF | TGTGCCAGCAGCTCCGAGCAGTTCTTC
- | TRBJ2-7 | TRBV28 | - | CASSFLGKWDEQYF | TGTGCCAGCAGTTTTTTGGGGAAGTGGGACGAGCAGTACTTC
- | TRBJ1-5 | TRBV19 | - | CASSIVLGRRQPQHF | TGTGCCAGTAGTATAGTGTTGGGGCGGAGACAGCCCCAGCATTTT
- | TRBJ2-1 | TRBV9 | - | CASSVGHKGSAGGNEQFF | TGTGCCAGCAGCGTAGGTCATAAAGGCTCTGCCGGCGGGAATGAGCAGTTCTTC
- | TRBJ1-2 | TRBV27 | TRBD1 | CASSLNRDRIYGYTF | TGTGCCAGCAGTTTAAACCGGGACAGGATATATGGCTACACCTTC
- | TRBJ2-1 | TRBV7-8 | - | CASSSSTRPNEQFF | TGTGCCAGCAGCTCCTCTACCAGGCCCAATGAGCAGTTCTTC
- | TRBJ2-1 | TRBV9 | TRBD2 | CASSVTSGRANEQFF | TGTGCCAGCAGCGTAACTAGCGGGAGGGCCAATGAGCAGTTCTTC
- | TRBJ2-2 | TRBV30 | - | CAWSVGRAGELFF | TGTGCCTGGAGTGTAGGTCGGGCCGGGGAGCTGTTTTTT
- | TRBJ2-1 | TRBV27 | TRBD2 | CASSRLAANNEQFF | TGTGCCAGCAGCAGACTAGCCGCGAACAATGAGCAGTTCTTC
- | TRBJ1-2 | TRBV13 | - | CASSLGTGDGYTF | TGTGCCAGCAGCTTAGGGACAGGAGACGGCTACACCTTC
- | TRBJ1-1 | TRBV27 | - | CASSTPTHGNTEAFF | TGTGCCAGCAGTACACCGACTCACGGGAACACTGAAGCTTTCTTT
- | TRBJ1-5 | TRBV5-6 | TRBD1 | CASSLGTGNQPQHF | TGTGCCAGCAGCTTGGGGACAGGGAATCAGCCCCAGCATTTT
- | TRBJ2-2 | TRBV28 | TRBD1 | CASERVQGAGTGELFF | TGTGCCAGCGAGAGGGTACAGGGGGCAGGTACCGGGGAGCTGTTTTTT
once | TRBJ2-2 | TRBV15 | TRBD2 | CATSRDNGLAGEHTGELFF | TGTGCCACCAGCAGAGATAATGGACTAGCGGGAGAACACACCGGGGAGCTGTTTTTT
- | TRBJ2-6 | TRBV19 | - | CASNTAVRSGANVLTF | TGTGCCAGTAATACGGCGGTTAGGTCTGGGGCCAACGTCCTGACTTTC
- | TRBJ1-2 | TRBV7-9 | TRBD1 | CASSEGQNYGYTF | TGTGCCAGCAGTGAGGGACAGAATTATGGCTACACCTTC
- | TRBJ2-1 | TRBV2 | - | CASRGTEYNEQFF | TGTGCCAGCAGAGGGACTGAGTACAATGAGCAGTTCTTC
- | TRBJ2-7 | TRBV11-2 | - | CASSLFYEQYF | TGTGCCAGCAGCTTGTTCTACGAGCAGTACTTC
- | TRBJ2-1 | TRBV10-2 | - | CASSEPSDNEQFF | TGCGCCAGCAGTGAGCCCTCCGACAATGAGCAGTTCTTC
few | TRBJ1-3 | TRBV7-3 | - | CASSSYRVGNTIYF | TGTGCCAGCAGCTCTTACAGGGTAGGAAACACCATATATTTT
- | TRBJ2-3 | TRBV7-2 | TRBD1 | CASSSPLLQGLSDTQYF | TGTGCCAGCAGCTCCCCATTACTACAGGGGCTGTCAGATACGCAGTATTTT
once | TRBJ2-3 | TRBV5-1 | TRBD2 | CASSFPLDSGSYTDTQYF | TGCGCCAGCAGCTTTCCTCTAGATAGCGGGAGTTACACAGATACGCAGTATTTT
- | TRBJ2-7 | TRBV28 | - | CASSLWGRGYEQYF | TGTGCCAGCAGTTTATGGGGAAGGGGCTACGAGCAGTACTTC
- | TRBJ2-2 | TRBV12-5 | - | CASAQRVVGKTGELFF | TGTGCTAGTGCCCAGAGGGTGGTCGGAAAGACCGGGGAGCTGTTTTTT
- | TRBJ1-2 | TRBV5-1 | - | CASSAGIGYGYTF | TGCGCCAGCTCAGCAGGCATCGGCTATGGCTACACCTTC
- | TRBJ2-7 | TRBV7-9 | TRBD1 | CASSAYRGRDSYEQYF | TGTGCCAGCAGCGCCTACAGGGGGCGGGACTCCTACGAGCAGTACTTC
- | TRBJ1-1 | TRBV25-1 | - | CASNEHGNTEAFF | TGTGCCAGCAACGAACACGGAAACACTGAAGCTTTCTTT